A single sample gave rise to the 22 T cell receptor beta chains below, sequenced in a study of cytomegalovirus exposure and HLA in healthy donors. Primers included in the PCR were 60 Vbeta and 13 Jbeta primers. Method: immunoSEQ multiplex PCR; TCRdb's copy keeps in-frame clones and lacks some. The data contain 95,000 to 150,000 clones, about three quarters of them singletons. Sequenced: PBMCs. All receptors derive from a woman in her 40s in good health and CMV-seropositive.

In its sample, this clone was seen a few times. The V call is TRBV2, the J call TRBJ2-7; 8 bases map to TRBD1. Germline V gene sequence: CDR1 SNHLY, CDR2 FYNNEI. With V trimmed by 6 bases and J by 6 bases, 13 bases remained unmatched. This CDR3 contains 15 residues. The CDR3 loop is CASRVFVGQGGEQYF. The CDR3 coding sequence is TGTGCCAGCAGGGTGTTCGTCGGACAGGGAGGCGAGCAGTACTTC.

This sequence joins TRBV5-6 and TRBJ1-2; 8 bases fit TRBD1. The CDR3 sequence is 14 residues long. V shed 2 bases, J shed 6 bases, and the junction held 6 bases outside the gene matches. Germline CDR1 and CDR2: SGHDT and YYEEEE. CDR3 sequence reads: CASSFTGGADGYTF. CDR3 sequence (DNA): TGTGCCAGCAGCTTTACAGGGGGTGCAGATGGCTACACCTTC. Filled out from reference TRBV5-6 and TRBJ1-2, the complete variable domain reads DAGVTQSPTHLIKTRGQQVTLRCSPKSGHDTVSWYQQALGQGPQFIFQYYEEEERQRGNFPDRFSGHQFPNYSSELNVNALLLGDSALYLCASSFTGGADGYTFGSGTRLTVV.

The CDR3 sequence: CASSSPGTGLNEQFF. DNA of the CDR3: TGTGCCAGCAGCTCACCGGGGACAGGGCTAAATGAGCAGTTCTTC. The J gene is TRBJ2-1, the V gene TRBV13; 9 bases match TRBD1. CDR1 and CDR2 from the germline V gene are PRHDT and FYEKMQ (reference sequence). V was clipped by 4 bases and J by 7 bases; unmatched bases: 8. The CDR3 spans 15 residues. The full variable domain, with the rest looked up from reference TRBV13 and TRBJ2-1, is AAGVIQSPRHLIKEKRETATLKCYPIPRHDTVYWYQQGPGQDPQFLISFYEKMQSDKGSIPDRFSAQQFSDYHSELNMSSLELGDSALYFCASSSPGTGLNEQFFGPGTRLTVL.

This sequence joins TRBV19 and TRBJ1-5; D uncertain. Deletions cut 4 bases from V and 0 bases from J, with 7 bases between. The CDR3 sequence is 14 residues long. Germline-derived CDR1 and CDR2 are LNHDA and SQIVND (reference sequence). The CDR3 here is CASSTSYSNQPQHF. The CDR3 coding sequence is TGTGCCAGTAGTACTAGCTATAGCAATCAGCCCCAGCATTTT.

The V call is TRBV29-1, the J call TRBJ1-4; D gene unclear. CDR1 and CDR2 (germline): SQVTM, ANQGSEA. CDR3 size: 12 residues. Between the trimmed V and J ends, which lost 7 bases and 5 bases, there was a span of 11 bases. In DNA form, the CDR3 reads TGCAGCGGGGCTGATAGAAATGAAAAACTGTTTTTT. Encoded protein: CSGADRNEKLFF.

V and J are TRBV18 and TRBJ1-2; D is undetermined. The CDR3 consists of 13 residues. The V end was cut by 2 bases, the J end by 2 bases, with 6 bases between. Germline lookup yields CDR1 KGHSH and CDR2 LQKENI. The CDR3 loop is CASSPAGNYGYTF. The CDR3 DNA reads as TGTGCCAGCTCACCAGCAGGAAACTATGGCTACACCTTC.

This rearrangement joins TRBV7-9 to TRBJ1-1; D ambiguous. The CDR3 spans 15 residues. Trimming pared 5 bases from V and 9 bases from J, leaving 22 bases between. The germline gives CDR1 SEHNR, CDR2 FQNEAQ (reference sequence). The CDR3 coding sequence is TGTGCCAGCAGCCGCTCGGACTCTTCGCCGCGCCAAGCTTTCTTT. This translates into CASSRSDSSPRQAFF.

The V call is TRBV6-5, the J call TRBJ2-7; 9 bases line up with TRBD2. Germline V lookup: CDR1 MNHEY, CDR2 SVGAGI. This CDR3 is built from 14 residues. Unmatched junction bases numbered 4, after V lost 2 bases and J lost 5 bases. The CDR3 DNA reads TGTGCCAGCAGTTACGCGGGGGGGGCCGACGAGCAGTACTTC. Translation: CASSYAGGADEQYF.

CDR3 in DNA: TGCGCCAGCGGCACAGGGGACGCTGGCTACACCTTC. This sequence encodes CASGTGDAGYTF. This sequence joins TRBV5-1 and TRBJ1-2, with 7 bases that match TRBD1. CDR1 is SGHRS and CDR2 is YFSETQ in the germline V gene. The CDR3 consists of 12 residues. Unmatched junction bases numbered 7, after V lost 7 bases and J lost 7 bases.

This chain joins TRBV9 and TRBJ1-2; D is unresolved. CDR1 and CDR2 from the germline V gene are SGDLS and YYNGEE. The CDR3 has 13 residues. V was pared by 0 bases and J by 6 bases, with 9 bases between. CDR3 region: CASSVELTHGYTF. The CDR3 bases are TGTGCCAGCAGCGTAGAGCTCACCCATGGCTACACCTTC. Full variable domain (missing parts from reference TRBV9 and TRBJ1-2): DSGVTQTPKHLITATGQRVTLRCSPRSGDLSVYWYQQSLDQGLQFLIQYYNGEERAKGNILERFSAQQFPDLHSELNLSSLELGDSALYFCASSVELTHGYTFGSGTRLTVV.

This chain uses TRBV14 with TRBJ2-5; tentatively, D is TRBD2 (5 bases). The CDR3 loop spans 16 amino acids. V lost 0 bases, J lost 5 bases, and 16 bases lay in between. Germline CDR1 reads SGHDN; CDR2 reads FVKESK. The DNA for the CDR3 is TGTGCCAGCAGCCAAGATCAGGCCCTACGGAGGGAGACCCAGTACTTC. Its protein is CASSQDQALRRETQYF.

The chain is built from TRBV9 and TRBJ2-2, with a tentative D call TRBD2 (6 bases). Trimming shortened V by 2 bases and J by 7 bases, and 12 bases separated the two germline ends. Looked up from germline, CDR1 is SGDLS and CDR2 is YYNGEE. This CDR3 is 14 amino acids long. DNA of the CDR3: TGTGCCAGCAGCGTCGCGGGATTGGGCGGGGAGCTGTTTTTT. It specifies CASSVAGLGGELFF. The full variable domain, rest sourced from reference TRBV9 and TRBJ2-2, is DSGVTQTPKHLITATGQRVTLRCSPRSGDLSVYWYQQSLDQGLQFLIQYYNGEERAKGNILERFSAQQFPDLHSELNLSSLELGDSALYFCASSVAGLGGELFFGEGSRLTVL.

CDR3 in DNA: TGTGCCAGCAGCCCGGCCGGACAGGGCTATGGCTACACCTTC. Amino acid sequence: CASSPAGQGYGYTF. The chain uses TRBV5-6 and TRBJ1-2, with 8 positions matching TRBD1. The CDR3 contains 14 residues. V shed 4 bases and J 4 bases; nucleotides not matched to a gene: 6. The V gene's germline CDR1 is SGHDT and CDR2 YYEEEE.

J is TRBJ1-6 and V is TRBV7-2, with 8 positions matching TRBD1. After removal of 5 bases from V and 7 bases from J, the junction contained 4 bases not matched to a gene. The CDR3 runs 14 residues. Germline V gene lookup returns CDR1 SGHTA and CDR2 FQGNSA. The CDR3 loop is CASSNTGGNSPLHF. The CDR3 DNA reads as TGTGCCAGCAGCAATACAGGGGGAAATTCACCCCTCCACTTT.

The V and J genes are TRBV5-4 and TRBJ1-4; 8 bases match TRBD1. V was clipped by 4 bases and J by 1 base; unmatched bases: 6. The CDR3 extends over 16 amino acids. The germline gives CDR1 SGHNT, CDR2 YYREEE (reference sequence). For the CDR3, the DNA is TGTGCCAGCAGCATCGGACAGGGTAGAACTAATGAAAAACTGTTTTTT. The encoded protein is CASSIGQGRTNEKLFF. Filled out from reference TRBV5-4 and TRBJ1-4, the complete variable domain reads ETGVTQSPTHLIKTRGQQVTLRCSSQSGHNTVSWYQQALGQGPQFIFQYYREEENGRGNFPPRFSGLQFPNYSSELNVNALELDDSALYLCASSIGQGRTNEKLFFGSGTQLSVL.

V gene TRBV29-1 combines with J gene TRBJ2-2; D might be TRBD1 (6 bases). Germline V gene sequence: CDR1 SQVTM, CDR2 ANQGSEA. The CDR3 is 12 residues long. Trimming left V 7 bases short and J 3 bases short, with 9 bases between. This CDR3 is CSGKGDTGELFF. The CDR3 bases are TGCAGCGGTAAGGGGGACACCGGGGAGCTGTTTTTT.

For this clone: This sample includes further DNA sequences coding for the same CDR3. The rearrangement uses TRBV7-2 and TRBJ2-5; 7 bases fit TRBD2. Germline V gene lookup returns CDR1 SGHTA and CDR2 FQGNSA. CDR3 length: 14 residues. V lost 1 base to trimming and J lost 2 bases; unmatched junction nucleotides: 1. CDR3 DNA: TGTGCCAGCAGCTTAGGGGGGGGGCAAGAGACCCAGTACTTC. Protein sequence: CASSLGGGQETQYF.

The gene calls are TRBV5-6 and TRBJ1-2; weak D call: TRBD1 (6 bases). The CDR3 extends over 14 amino acids. V was pared by 1 base and J by 4 bases, with 11 bases between. CDR1 SGHDT and CDR2 YYEEEE come from the germline V gene. CDR3 sequence reads: CASSLRAGVYGYTF. The CDR3 bases are TGTGCCAGCAGCTTGAGGGCAGGGGTCTATGGCTACACCTTC. The full variable domain, in which reference TRBV5-6 and TRBJ1-2 provide the parts outside the CDR3, is DAGVTQSPTHLIKTRGQQVTLRCSPKSGHDTVSWYQQALGQGPQFIFQYYEEEERQRGNFPDRFSGHQFPNYSSELNVNALLLGDSALYLCASSLRAGVYGYTFGSGTRLTVV.

J is TRBJ1-1 and V is TRBV13, with TRBD1 identical over 7 bases. Germline V gene sequence: CDR1 PRHDT, CDR2 FYEKMQ (reference sequence). V trimming: 5 bases; J trimming: 6 bases; junction bases outside the gene matches: 9. The CDR3 runs to 14 residues. DNA of the CDR3: TGTGCCAGCAGCCCCCCGACAGGGCAGGCTGAAGCTTTCTTT. It encodes CASSPPTGQAEAFF.

The chain has TRBV5-1 and TRBJ1-1, with 7 nucleotides matching TRBD1. The CDR3 consists of 13 residues. Trimming removed 3 bases from V and 4 bases from J; junction bases left unmatched: 3. Germline assignment: CDR1 SGHRS and CDR2 YFSETQ. As DNA, the CDR3 is TGCGCCAGCAGCTCGCAGGGGGTCACTGAAGCTTTCTTT. Amino acid sequence: CASSSQGVTEAFF. The entire variable domain, with the rest obtained from reference TRBV5-1 and TRBJ1-1, is as follows: KAGVTQTPRYLIKTRGQQVTLSCSPISGHRSVSWYQQTPGQGLQFLFEYFSETQRNKGNFPGRFSGRQFSNSRSEMNVSTLELGDSALYLCASSSQGVTEAFFGQGTRLTVV.

The V call is TRBV7-2, the J call TRBJ2-5, with a tentative D call TRBD1 (5 bases). CDR3 length equals 14 residues. Germline V gene data show CDR1 as SGHTA and CDR2 as FQGNSA. Trimming shortened V by 4 bases and J by 1 base, and 10 bases separated the two germline ends. The CDR3 DNA reads as TGTGCCAGCAGCTACCGACAGCCCCAAGAGACCCAGTACTTC. It is translated as CASSYRQPQETQYF.

The gene calls are TRBV7-3 and TRBJ2-5, with D possibly TRBD1 on 6 matching bases. The CDR3 totals 14 residues. V was trimmed by 4 bases and J by 6 bases, leaving 15 bases between them. CDR1 and CDR2 (germline): SGHTA, FQGTGA. CDR3 coding DNA: TGTGCCAGCAGCTCGGGCAGGGGAACGCAGACCCAGTACTTC. Protein: CASSSGRGTQTQYF.